Here is one T cell receptor (beta chain) with its context. What this receptor recognizes is not known. No per-base quality is available; no much larger clone lies one base away. The data stem from a study of Graves' ophthalmopathy and Graves' hyperthyroidism (dated by TCRdb to 2016 to 2018). Broadly, across the study: A patient counted as having stable hyperthyroidism if there was no progression to ophthalmopathy within 18 months of follow-up. The study used signatures of the TCR beta repertoire to tell Graves' ophthalmopathy apart from Graves' hyperthyroidism and to predict which patients would progress to ophthalmopathy. In total, some 140 blood samples were TCR-sequenced: 40 to 45 ophthalmopathy, approximately 80 hyperthyroidism and some 17 hyperthyroidism-to-ophthalmopathy patients. To explore V-J signatures distinguishing ophthalmopathy from hyperthyroidism, a discovery set of some 100 patients (fewer than 45 ophthalmopathy, roughly 56 stable hyperthyroidism) was enrolled. An independent validation cohort was composed of around 19 hyperthyroidism patients and over 15 patients who later progressed from hyperthyroidism to ophthalmopathy. T-cell repertoires of thyroid tissue and blood were compared in over 5 hyperthyroidism patients. Following sampling, methimazole starting at 30 mg daily was administered to hyperthyroidism patients, and high-dose intravenous methylprednisolone was administered to ophthalmopathy patients.

Hyperthyroidism patients were newly diagnosed, were aged 18 to 65 years, and had a disease duration under 2 months. Patients with other autoimmune diseases, uncontrolled infections, pregnancy or lactation were excluded. Clinical symptoms, serum thyroxine, TRAb, thyroid ultrasound and orbital computed tomography were used for diagnosis. Total RNA was extracted with Trizol reagent and quality-checked on an Agilent 2100 Bioanalyzer. General conclusions and limits of the study: No statistical method was used to predetermine the sample size, and group allocation was not hidden from the investigators. In validation, the model predicted ophthalmopathy progression with about 71% sensitivity and 72.22% specificity; approximately 12 predicted patients were CT-confirmed with GO in a median of around 6 months. Ophthalmopathy was separated from stable hyperthyroidism by the 13-signature model with around 88% sensitivity and just under 84% specificity in cross-validation and with 80%/75% in the test set. Most expanded thyroid clonotypes with a frequency above 0.001 also appeared in blood, which suggests that blood repertoires may reflect the immune response in the thyroid.

For repertoire sequencing, TCR beta CDR3 regions were amplified from RNA transcripts. A first-round RT-PCR used HTBI primers with the Qiagen OneStep RT-PCR kit, followed by a second-round multiplex PCR, size selection and purification. The libraries underwent paired-end sequencing with 100 bp reads on an Illumina HiSeq2000. The study's own analysis went as follows. SOAPnuke was used to process the reads, throwing out any read that had adapters, had uncalled bases, had a mean Phred below 15, or lacked an exact constant-primer or identifier match. High-quality paired reads were merged with COPE v1.2.5. Unique nucleotide sequences were defined as clonotypes and aligned to IMGT TRB V, D and J references using MiTCR v1.1. The analysis was limited to V-J combinations with a frequency above 0.0001, which together covered 99.2% of repertoires. A TCR clonal expansion and chaos score per V-J combination was defined as the ratio of F50 clonal expansion to chaos observed in the TCRdist matrix. Welch's t-statistics and random forest were used to reduce features to approximately 13 V-J combinations, which were fed into a naive Bayes classifier. Thyroid-blood repertoire similarity was quantified with the Morisita-Horn index. TCRdb passed the public sequencing reads through fastp at Q25 and MiXCR, retaining productive beta sequences. Every CDR3 protein is listed once, alongside the most common genes and DNA of its rows. The V and J calls come from TCRdb's annotation, not from the publication. The sample table holds 560,000 or so distinct CDR3 sequences, of which less than 45% were seen once. About 4.6% of the sample belongs to the ten largest clones.

The CDR3 spans 15 residues, from the cysteine through the phenylalanine. Only the CDR3 part of the read is kept: 45 bases, read in frame from the first base. V gives up 0 bases and J gives up 4 bases, and the segment between their germline ends measures 13 bases. From a lookup of the germline V gene, CDR1 and CDR2 are SGHDT and YYEEEE. The TCR comes from an adult man with Graves' hyperthyroidism. Specimen: peripheral blood or thyroid tissue (not recorded which). The sequence links TRBV5-6 to TRBJ1-1; no confident D gene assignment can be made. The nucleotide sequence reads TGTGCCAGCAGCTTGGTGCCGGCAGGCGGCACTGAAGCTTTCTTT. Its protein product is CASSLVPAGGTEAFF.